This is a list of T cell receptor beta chains from one sample in a study of siplizumab effects on memory and regulatory T cells. The assay was immunoSEQ multiplex PCR, and TCRdb's table has in-frame clones only and misses some. The sample contains 110,000 or so clones, 93% of which appear only once. The sample comprised non-Treg CD4+ T cells sorted from blood. Receptor source: a human donor in good health. Each CDR3 is given with its conserved first and last residue. D genes are given only for firm matches. The size field is filled for only some rows; it gives once, few, many or a size class.

j_call: TRBJ1-1
clone_size: -
cdr3_length: 13
d_call: -
v_call: TRBV14
cdr3_aa: CASSQDIGRGAFF
cdr3_nt: TGTGCCAGCAGCCAAGATATAGGGAGAGGAGCTTTCTTT

j_call: TRBJ2-6
clone_size: -
cdr3_length: 16
d_call: -
v_call: TRBV7-3
cdr3_aa: CASSPSTNSGANVLTF
cdr3_nt: TGTGCCAGCAGCCCAAGTACGAACTCTGGGGCCAACGTCCTGACTTTC

j_call: TRBJ2-3
clone_size: -
cdr3_length: 16
d_call: -
v_call: TRBV5-1
cdr3_aa: CASSHGRASSTDTQYF
cdr3_nt: TGCGCCAGCAGCCACGGGCGAGCCTCTAGCACAGATACGCAGTATTTT

j_call: TRBJ2-3
clone_size: -
cdr3_length: 16
d_call: -
v_call: TRBV4-1
cdr3_aa: CASSQTSSRGTDTQYF
cdr3_nt: TGCGCCAGCAGCCAGACCTCTAGCAGGGGCACAGATACGCAGTATTTT

j_call: TRBJ1-6
clone_size: -
cdr3_length: 13
d_call: -
v_call: TRBV7-9
cdr3_aa: CASSLDGNSPLHF
cdr3_nt: TGTGCCAGCAGCTTAGACGGCAATTCACCCCTCCACTTT

j_call: TRBJ1-6
clone_size: -
cdr3_length: 14
d_call: -
v_call: TRBV9
cdr3_aa: CASSVGEFNSPLHF
cdr3_nt: TGTGCCAGCAGCGTAGGGGAGTTTAATTCACCCCTCCACTTT

j_call: TRBJ1-1
clone_size: -
cdr3_length: 16
d_call: TRBD1
v_call: TRBV5-1
cdr3_aa: CASSLSRDRYSSGAFF
cdr3_nt: TGCGCCAGCAGCTTGTCCCGGGACAGGTATTCATCTGGGGCTTTCTTT

j_call: TRBJ2-5
clone_size: -
cdr3_length: 14
d_call: -
v_call: TRBV11-2
cdr3_aa: CASSLGTHRETQYF
cdr3_nt: TGTGCCAGCAGCTTGGGGACACACCGGGAGACCCAGTACTTC

j_call: TRBJ1-2
clone_size: -
cdr3_length: 14
d_call: -
v_call: TRBV5-1
cdr3_aa: CASSLDTGWGGYTF
cdr3_nt: TGCGCCAGCAGCTTGGATACAGGGTGGGGTGGCTACACCTTC

j_call: TRBJ1-1
clone_size: -
cdr3_length: 15
d_call: -
v_call: TRBV16
cdr3_aa: CASSRGTPLNTEAFF
cdr3_nt: TGTGCCAGCAGCCGAGGGACACCACTGAACACTGAAGCTTTCTTT

j_call: TRBJ2-1
clone_size: -
cdr3_length: 15
d_call: TRBD2
v_call: TRBV19
cdr3_aa: CASSVIAGSRSEQFF
cdr3_nt: TGTGCCAGTAGTGTGATAGCGGGTAGCCGGAGTGAGCAGTTCTTC

j_call: TRBJ1-2
clone_size: -
cdr3_length: 13
d_call: -
v_call: TRBV28
cdr3_aa: CASSLPQNYGYTF
cdr3_nt: TGTGCCAGCAGTTTACCGCAGAACTATGGCTACACCTTC

j_call: TRBJ1-6
clone_size: -
cdr3_length: 15
d_call: -
v_call: TRBV18
cdr3_aa: CASSLTGTDNSPLHF
cdr3_nt: TGTGCCAGCTCTTTAACCGGGACGGATAATTCACCCCTCCACTTT

j_call: TRBJ1-3
clone_size: -
cdr3_length: 16
d_call: -
v_call: TRBV5-6
cdr3_aa: CASSLRTGKAGNTIYF
cdr3_nt: TGTGCCAGCAGCTTGAGAACAGGGAAGGCTGGAAACACCATATATTTT

j_call: TRBJ1-2
clone_size: -
cdr3_length: 15
d_call: -
v_call: TRBV19
cdr3_aa: CASTRSQDTRYGYTF
cdr3_nt: TGTGCCAGTACCCGATCCCAGGATACTCGCTATGGCTACACCTTC

j_call: TRBJ2-3
clone_size: -
cdr3_length: 15
d_call: -
v_call: TRBV27
cdr3_aa: CASSLSPVRTDTQYF
cdr3_nt: TGTGCCAGCAGTTTATCGCCGGTCCGCACAGATACGCAGTATTTT

j_call: TRBJ1-1
clone_size: once
cdr3_length: 14
d_call: -
v_call: TRBV25-1
cdr3_aa: CASSDQALNTEAFF
cdr3_nt: TGTGCCAGCAGTGATCAGGCCCTGAACACTGAAGCTTTCTTT

j_call: TRBJ2-7
clone_size: -
cdr3_length: 14
d_call: -
v_call: TRBV6-4
cdr3_aa: CASSVSGVFYEQYF
cdr3_nt: TGTGCCAGCAGTGTGTCAGGGGTTTTCTACGAGCAGTACTTC

j_call: TRBJ2-1
clone_size: once
cdr3_length: 14
d_call: -
v_call: TRBV5-4
cdr3_aa: CASSVGLLPNEQFF
cdr3_nt: TGTGCCAGCAGCGTGGGATTATTACCTAATGAGCAGTTCTTC

j_call: TRBJ2-3
clone_size: -
cdr3_length: 14
d_call: TRBD2
v_call: TRBV19
cdr3_aa: CASSISGGTDTQYF
cdr3_nt: TGTGCCAGTAGTATAAGCGGGGGCACAGATACGCAGTATTTT

j_call: TRBJ2-1
clone_size: -
cdr3_length: 13
d_call: -
v_call: TRBV6-6
cdr3_aa: CASSLDRNNEQFF
cdr3_nt: TGTGCCAGCTCTCTGGACAGAAACAATGAGCAGTTCTTC

j_call: TRBJ2-3
clone_size: -
cdr3_length: 13
d_call: -
v_call: TRBV9
cdr3_aa: CASSGLSTDTQYF
cdr3_nt: TGTGCCAGCAGCGGATTAAGCACAGATACGCAGTATTTT

j_call: TRBJ1-6
clone_size: -
cdr3_length: 18
d_call: -
v_call: TRBV19
cdr3_aa: CASSAGKGIAPYNSPLHF
cdr3_nt: TGTGCCAGTAGTGCCGGAAAGGGGATAGCTCCCTATAATTCACCCCTCCACTTT

j_call: TRBJ2-7
clone_size: -
cdr3_length: 15
d_call: TRBD1
v_call: TRBV28
cdr3_aa: CASNLGTGPTYEQYF
cdr3_nt: TGTGCCAGCAACTTGGGGACAGGCCCCACCTACGAGCAGTACTTC

j_call: TRBJ1-2
clone_size: once
cdr3_length: 14
d_call: -
v_call: TRBV7-2
cdr3_aa: CASSPRTENYGYTF
cdr3_nt: TGTGCCAGCAGCCCGAGAACAGAGAACTATGGCTACACCTTC

j_call: TRBJ1-2
clone_size: -
cdr3_length: 15
d_call: TRBD1
v_call: TRBV18
cdr3_aa: CASSPQGQGADGYTF
cdr3_nt: TGTGCCAGCTCACCTCAGGGACAGGGGGCTGATGGCTACACCTTC

j_call: TRBJ2-5
clone_size: -
cdr3_length: 13
d_call: -
v_call: TRBV7-3
cdr3_aa: CASSLGEKETQYF
cdr3_nt: TGTGCCAGCAGCTTAGGAGAGAAAGAGACCCAGTACTTC

j_call: TRBJ2-5
clone_size: -
cdr3_length: 19
d_call: TRBD2
v_call: TRBV19
cdr3_aa: CASSPRLAGGAVGVMTQYF
cdr3_nt: TGTGCCAGTAGTCCTAGACTAGCGGGGGGCGCGGTTGGGGTGATGACCCAGTACTTC

j_call: TRBJ2-3
clone_size: -
cdr3_length: 13
d_call: -
v_call: TRBV9
cdr3_aa: CASSEVGADTQYF
cdr3_nt: TGTGCCAGCAGCGAAGTAGGAGCAGATACGCAGTATTTT

j_call: TRBJ2-5
clone_size: once
cdr3_length: 13
d_call: TRBD2
v_call: TRBV6-5
cdr3_aa: CVATRGGGETQYF
cdr3_nt: TGTGTGGCCACCCGGGGCGGGGGGGAGACCCAGTACTTC

j_call: TRBJ2-5
clone_size: few
cdr3_length: 15
d_call: TRBD2
v_call: TRBV19
cdr3_aa: CASSIGASGQETQYF
cdr3_nt: TGTGCCAGTAGTATTGGTGCTAGCGGGCAAGAGACCCAGTACTTC

j_call: TRBJ2-5
clone_size: -
cdr3_length: 19
d_call: -
v_call: TRBV4-2
cdr3_aa: CASSQEVWGPDGGGETQYF
cdr3_nt: TGTGCCAGCAGCCAAGAAGTGTGGGGCCCAGATGGGGGTGGGGAGACCCAGTACTTC

j_call: TRBJ1-6
clone_size: -
cdr3_length: 14
d_call: -
v_call: TRBV28
cdr3_aa: CASSEGTGDSPLHF
cdr3_nt: TGTGCCAGCAGTGAAGGGACGGGAGATTCACCCCTCCACTTT

j_call: TRBJ1-3
clone_size: -
cdr3_length: 14
d_call: TRBD1
v_call: TRBV4-1
cdr3_aa: CASSPGTAGNTIYF
cdr3_nt: TGCGCCAGCAGCCCCGGGACAGCCGGAAACACCATATATTTT

j_call: TRBJ2-7
clone_size: once
cdr3_length: 13
d_call: -
v_call: TRBV10-1
cdr3_aa: CASSDPGTYEQYF
cdr3_nt: TGCGCCAGCAGTGACCCTGGAACCTACGAGCAGTACTTC

j_call: TRBJ1-4
clone_size: -
cdr3_length: 14
d_call: -
v_call: TRBV18
cdr3_aa: CASARISPGEKLFF
cdr3_nt: TGTGCCAGCGCCCGAATCAGCCCTGGGGAAAAACTGTTTTTT

j_call: TRBJ2-7
clone_size: -
cdr3_length: 14
d_call: TRBD2
v_call: TRBV7-9
cdr3_aa: CASSLAGTSYEQYF
cdr3_nt: TGTGCCAGCAGCTTAGCAGGGACTAGCTACGAGCAGTACTTC

j_call: TRBJ1-5
clone_size: few
cdr3_length: 15
d_call: -
v_call: TRBV4-1
cdr3_aa: CASSRWDGVDQPQHF
cdr3_nt: TGCGCCAGCAGCCGATGGGACGGGGTGGATCAGCCCCAGCATTTT

j_call: TRBJ1-1
clone_size: -
cdr3_length: 13
d_call: -
v_call: TRBV18
cdr3_aa: CASSPGPGTEAFF
cdr3_nt: TGTGCCAGCTCACCAGGGCCGGGCACTGAAGCTTTCTTT

j_call: TRBJ1-4
clone_size: -
cdr3_length: 14
d_call: -
v_call: TRBV6-5
cdr3_aa: CASSYSEANEKLFF
cdr3_nt: TGTGCCAGCAGTTACTCGGAGGCTAATGAAAAACTGTTTTTT